One sample yielded the 16 T cell receptor beta chains listed below, sequenced in a study of T cells in Graves' hyperthyroidism and ophthalmopathy. Authors of the study amplified TCR beta CDR3 regions from RNA transcripts. Initially, a first-round RT-PCR of the TCR CDR3 employed the HTBI primer set. TCRdb ran MiXCR on the multiplex PCR reads and lists one entry per CDR3 protein. The data contain about 200,000 distinct CDR3 sequences, around 19% of them seen just once; the ten biggest clones take up around 43%. Sequences were obtained from blood. These receptors were taken from a man aged 35-49 years with Graves' hyperthyroidism.

This clonotype was recorded once. V is TRBV27 and J is TRBJ2-1; 7 bases are a match to TRBD2. Looked up from germline, CDR1 is MNHEY and CDR2 is SMNVEV (reference sequence). V trimming: 1 base; J trimming: 3 bases; junction bases outside the gene matches: 9. The CDR3 length is 17 residues. CDR3 nucleotides: TGTGCCAGCAGTTTATACCAAGCGGGAACCGACTACAATGAGCAGTTCTTC. Its protein product is CASSLYQAGTDYNEQFF.

This clonotype was observed a single time. The chain links TRBV20-1 to TRBJ2-2, with no clear D. The germline V gene has CDR1 DFQATT and CDR2 SNEGSKA (reference sequence). This CDR3 spans 14 amino acids. V was cut by 7 bases and J by 4 bases, with 16 bases left in between. The CDR3 region is CSVVNMGSTGELFF. As DNA, the CDR3 is TGCAGTGTAGTCAACATGGGATCCACCGGGGAGCTGTTTTTT.

This clonotype was picked up many times. This chain joins TRBV7-3 and TRBJ1-1, with TRBD1 as a possible D gene (5 bases). The ends were cut back, 3 bases at V and 7 bases at J, with 18 bases in the middle. This CDR3 is built from 15 residues. From germline, CDR1 is SGHTA and CDR2 FQGTGA. The DNA of the CDR3 is TGTGCCAGCAGCTTTGGTAACCGGGACTCAGGTGAAGCTTTCTTT. It yields the protein CASSFGNRDSGEAFF.

The table lists this clonotype with a few counts. The chain carries TRBV15 and TRBJ1-2; no reliable D call. CDR3 size: 14 residues. Trimming shortened V by 0 bases and J by 4 bases, and 9 bases separated the two germline ends. Germline assignment: CDR1 LNHNV and CDR2 YYDKDF (reference sequence). The CDR3 here is CATSRDRAAYGYTF. The CDR3 DNA reads as TGTGCCACCAGCAGAGATCGGGCAGCCTATGGCTACACCTTC.

This clonotype was recorded a few times. This chain joins TRBV20-1 and TRBJ2-3; D unclear. V was cut by 5 bases and J by 7 bases, with 19 bases left in between. Germline values: CDR1 DFQATT, CDR2 SNEGSKA (reference sequence). The CDR3 runs to 14 residues. In nucleotides, the CDR3 is TGCAGTGCTCCCCCCGACCTCACCACCAATACGCAGTATTTT. It specifies CSAPPDLTTNTQYF.

This clonotype was observed many times. This chain uses TRBV3-1 with TRBJ1-1; 7 nucleotides align to TRBD1. This CDR3 has 14 residues. Germline CDR1 reads LGHDT; CDR2 reads YNNKEL (reference sequence). The junction had 8 bases not matched to a gene; V was cut back by 3 bases and J by 7 bases. This chain's CDR3 is CASSQTTGDGEAFF. The CDR3 DNA reads TGTGCCAGCAGCCAGACTACAGGGGATGGTGAAGCTTTCTTT.

This clonotype was counted many times. V is TRBV20-1 and J is TRBJ1-5; D perhaps matches TRBD1 (6 bases). The CDR3 totals 15 residues. Germline-derived CDR1 and CDR2 are DFQATT and SNEGSKA (reference sequence). For the CDR3, the DNA is TGCAGCGCGCCTAGGGGGAACCCGGCAGGTCAGCCCCAGCATTTT. As protein: CSAPRGNPAGQPQHF.

V gene TRBV28 combines with J gene TRBJ2-5, with D hard to call. Trimming took off 2 bases at V and 4 bases at J, with 11 bases between the two ends. This CDR3 is 14 amino acids long. CDR1 MDHEN and CDR2 SYDVKM come from the germline V gene. CDR3 amino acids: CASSLTRSPETQYF. The CDR3, as DNA: TGTGCCAGCAGTTTAACCCGGTCCCCAGAGACCCAGTACTTC.

This clonotype was seen ten or more times. The chain uses TRBV6-2 or TRBV6-3 and TRBJ2-2; 8 bases agree with TRBD2. The CDR3 contains 13 residues. CDR1 and CDR2 from the germline V gene are MNHEY and SVGEGT. Trimming at V came to 8 bases and at J to 8 bases, leaving 7 bases not matched to a gene. The CDR3 DNA follows: TGTGCCAGCCGAAGTAGCGGGATTGGGGAGCTGTTTTTT. Translation gives CASRSSGIGELFF.

This clonotype was detected ten times or more. One junction end does not reproduce the germline sequence, and a read error may be involved. V usage is TRBV10-3 and J usage is TRBJ1-2; perhaps TRBD1 as D (5 bases). The CDR3 has 11 amino acids. CDR1 is ENHRY and CDR2 is SYGVKD in the germline V gene. In DNA, the CDR3 is TGTGCCATCAGTGAGGGGGGAAGCTTGGCCTTC. The encoded protein is CAISEGGSLAF.

This clonotype was counted at least ten times. It may be a read error: a sequence one base away is much more abundant. This rearrangement joins TRBV3-1 to TRBJ2-7; D call uncertain. Germline V CDR1 and CDR2: LGHDT, YNNKEL (reference sequence). The CDR3 contains 14 residues. The germline V and J ends were trimmed by 1 base and 0 bases, with 7 bases remaining between them. The CDR3 protein is CASSQGLSSYEQYF. The CDR3 region has the DNA TGTGCCAGCAGCCAAGGTCTCAGCTCCTACGAGCAGTACTTC.

This clonotype was picked up many times. This chain uses TRBV28 with TRBJ1-2; maybe TRBD1 (5 bases). The CDR3 length is 14 residues. CDR1 and CDR2 (germline): MDHEN, SYDVKM. Trimming cost V 3 bases and J 5 bases, with 13 bases left between them. For the CDR3, the DNA is TGTGCCAGCAGTTTGGGGAGTTCAGGGTATGGCTACACCTTC. Translation gives CASSLGSSGYGYTF.

In its sample, this clonotype was seen many times. The rearrangement links TRBV20-1 to TRBJ2-7, with D unresolved. Germline V CDR1 and CDR2: DFQATT, SNEGSKA (reference sequence). The length of the CDR3 is 14 residues. V was trimmed by 6 bases and J by 1 base, leaving 16 bases between them. CDR3 nucleotides: TGCAGTGCCCCAGACTTTAAGGGATCCTACGAGCAGTACTTC. Translated: CSAPDFKGSYEQYF.

The chain employs TRBV6-1 and TRBJ2-3; 9 nucleotides agree with TRBD1. CDR1 is MNHNS, CDR2 SASEGT, per germline. J lost 0 bases, V lost 6 bases, and 4 bases had no gene match. The CDR3 consists of 15 residues. CDR3 protein: CASRTGGASTDTQYF. As DNA, the CDR3 is TGTGCCAGCAGAACAGGGGGCGCTAGCACAGATACGCAGTATTTT.

This clonotype was counted many times. This sequence joins TRBV12-3 or TRBV12-4 and TRBJ1-1; 7 nucleotides match TRBD1. This CDR3 has 15 amino acids. The junction had 8 bases not matched to a gene; V was cut back by 1 base and J by 6 bases. The CDR3 reads CASSLESGGVAEAFF. Written as DNA, the CDR3 is TGTGCCAGCAGTTTAGAGTCAGGGGGAGTTGCTGAAGCTTTCTTT.

This clonotype has ten or more counts. The genes are TRBV20-1 and TRBJ2-4, with D possibly matching TRBD2 (5 bases). The CDR3 is 11 amino acids. Trimming removed 6 bases from V and 7 bases from J, with 10 bases in between. Germline assignment: CDR1 DFQATT and CDR2 SNEGSKA (reference sequence). CDR3 bases: TGCAGTGCGAGGGCAGTGAACATTCAGTACTTC. Amino acid sequence: CSARAVNIQYF.